The entry below describes one TCR beta chain. Antigen specificity is unknown. The source of the sample is a study of blood T cells in healthy people across ages. Broader study findings: Comparison with aged donors showed that long-lived donors had more naive CD4+ cells and higher diversity. In older individuals, TCR beta diversity per million T cells was lower, falling roughly linearly with age.

Extraction of total RNA produced a minimum of 5.5 micrograms from each sample. Alongside a J-beta primer mix, a sample-barcoded 5' primer served in a second PCR lasting about 7 to 11 cycles. TCRdb redid the calling of the 5' RACE reads with MiXCR, one entry per CDR3 protein. The repertoire includes over 1,500,000 distinct CDR3 sequences, about two fifths of them detected once, and around 23% sits in the top ten. Germline CDR1 MNHEY, CDR2 SMNVEV (reference sequence). CDR3 size: 13 residues. V lost 11 bases to trimming and J lost 6 bases, with 20 bases between them. The sample taken for sequencing was blood. The chain links TRBV27 to TRBJ2-7; D is uncertain. The source is a human donor in good health. CDR3 region: CAAAQGAMFEQYF. Written as DNA, the CDR3 is TGTGCCGCCGCCCAAGGAGCGATGTTCGAGCAGTACTTC.